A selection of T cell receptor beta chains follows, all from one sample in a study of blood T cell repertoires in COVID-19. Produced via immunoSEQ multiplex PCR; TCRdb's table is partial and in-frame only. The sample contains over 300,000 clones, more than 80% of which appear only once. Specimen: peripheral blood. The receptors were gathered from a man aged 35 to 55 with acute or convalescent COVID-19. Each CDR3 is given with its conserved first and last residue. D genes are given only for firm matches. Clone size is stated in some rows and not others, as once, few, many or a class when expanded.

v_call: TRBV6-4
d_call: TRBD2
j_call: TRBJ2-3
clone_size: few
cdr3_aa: CASSDLAGGPTDTQYF
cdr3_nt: TGTGCCAGCAGTGACCTAGCGGGGGGGCCCACAGATACGCAGTATTTT

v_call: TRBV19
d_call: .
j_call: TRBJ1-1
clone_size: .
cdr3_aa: CASTTSRQSEAFF
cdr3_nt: TGTGCCAGTACCACAAGTCGACAGTCAGAAGCTTTCTTT

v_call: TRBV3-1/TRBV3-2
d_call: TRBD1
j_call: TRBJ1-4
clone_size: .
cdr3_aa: CASSRDRGGLKLFF
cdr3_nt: TGTGCCAGCAGCCGAGATCGAGGGGGCTTAAAACTGTTTTTT

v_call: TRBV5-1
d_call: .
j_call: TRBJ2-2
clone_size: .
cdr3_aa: CASNSFSGTGELFF
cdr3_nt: TGCGCCAGCAATTCCTTCTCGGGCACCGGGGAGCTGTTTTTT

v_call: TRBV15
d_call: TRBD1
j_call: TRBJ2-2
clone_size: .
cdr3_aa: CATSSDRDTGELFF
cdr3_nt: TGTGCCACCAGCAGCGACAGGGACACCGGGGAGCTGTTTTTT

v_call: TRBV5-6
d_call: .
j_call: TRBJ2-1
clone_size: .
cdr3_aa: CASSLLLNEQFF
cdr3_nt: TGTGCCAGCAGCTTGCTACTGAATGAGCAGTTCTTC

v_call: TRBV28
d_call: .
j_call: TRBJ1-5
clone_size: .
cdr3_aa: CASTLTGMSQPQHF
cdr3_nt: TGTGCCAGCACTTTAACAGGGATGAGTCAGCCCCAGCATTTT

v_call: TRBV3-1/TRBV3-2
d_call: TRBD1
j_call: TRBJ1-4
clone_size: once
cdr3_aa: CASSVQGSEKLFF
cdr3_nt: TGTGCCAGCAGCGTACAGGGGAGTGAAAAACTGTTTTTT

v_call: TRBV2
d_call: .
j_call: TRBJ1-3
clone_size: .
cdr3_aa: CASSGGDPSSGNTIYF
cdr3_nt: TGTGCCAGCAGCGGCGGGGATCCTAGCTCTGGAAACACCATATATTTT

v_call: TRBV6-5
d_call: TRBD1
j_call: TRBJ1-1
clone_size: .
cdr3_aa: CARTGGENTEAFF
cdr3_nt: TGTGCCAGGACAGGGGGGGAGAACACTGAAGCTTTCTTT

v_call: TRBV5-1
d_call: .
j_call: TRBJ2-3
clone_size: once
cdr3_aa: CASQAGPDTQYF
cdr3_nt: TGCGCCAGCCAGGCGGGGCCCGATACGCAGTATTTT

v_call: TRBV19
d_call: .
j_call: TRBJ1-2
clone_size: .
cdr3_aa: CASSIEPVNYGYTF
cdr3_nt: TGTGCCAGTAGTATAGAGCCAGTAAACTATGGCTACACCTTC

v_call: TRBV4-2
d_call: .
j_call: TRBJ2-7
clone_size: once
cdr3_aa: CASSQEVEGSYEQYF
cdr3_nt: TGTGCCAGCAGCCAAGAAGTCGAGGGTTCCTACGAGCAGTACTTC

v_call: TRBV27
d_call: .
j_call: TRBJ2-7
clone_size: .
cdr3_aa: CASSLGGTGIYEQYF
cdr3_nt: TGTGCCAGCAGTTTAGGGGGGACGGGGATTTACGAGCAGTACTTC

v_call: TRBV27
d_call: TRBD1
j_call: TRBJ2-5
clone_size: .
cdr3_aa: CASSFKWTGWSRGETQYF
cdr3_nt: TGTGCCAGCAGTTTTAAATGGACAGGGTGGTCCAGGGGAGAGACCCAGTACTTC

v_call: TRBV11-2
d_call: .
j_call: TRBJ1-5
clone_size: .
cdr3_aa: CASSFGQNNQPQHF
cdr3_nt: TGTGCCAGCAGCTTTGGGCAGAACAATCAGCCCCAGCATTTT

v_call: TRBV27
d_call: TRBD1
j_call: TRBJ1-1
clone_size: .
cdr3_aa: CASSLFGQGYTEAFF
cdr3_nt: TGTGCCAGCAGTTTATTCGGACAGGGCTACACTGAAGCTTTCTTT

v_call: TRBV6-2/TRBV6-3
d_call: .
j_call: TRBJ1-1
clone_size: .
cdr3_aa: CASSRPQGYEAFF
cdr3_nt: TGTGCCAGCAGTAGACCACAGGGCTATGAAGCTTTCTTT

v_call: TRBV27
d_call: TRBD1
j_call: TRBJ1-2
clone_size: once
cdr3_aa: CASSSHARGQGPNGYTF
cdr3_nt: TGTGCCAGCAGTTCCCACGCCCGGGGACAGGGCCCAAATGGCTACACCTTC

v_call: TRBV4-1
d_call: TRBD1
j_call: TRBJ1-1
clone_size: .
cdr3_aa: CASSQGRQGNTEAFF
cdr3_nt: TGCGCCAGCAGCCAAGGTAGACAGGGGAACACTGAAGCTTTCTTT

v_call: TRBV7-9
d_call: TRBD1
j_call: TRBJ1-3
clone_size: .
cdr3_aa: CASSARQGAPGNTIYF
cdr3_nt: TGTGCCAGCAGCGCCCGACAGGGGGCTCCTGGAAACACCATATATTTT

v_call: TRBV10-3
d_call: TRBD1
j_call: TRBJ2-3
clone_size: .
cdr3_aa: CAISDPRQGWSTDTQYF
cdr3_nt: TGTGCCATCAGTGACCCCAGACAGGGGTGGAGCACAGATACGCAGTATTTT

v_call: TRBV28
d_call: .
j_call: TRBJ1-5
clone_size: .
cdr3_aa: CASSLGFREDQPQHF
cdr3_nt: TGTGCCAGCAGTTTAGGGTTCCGGGAAGATCAGCCCCAGCATTTT

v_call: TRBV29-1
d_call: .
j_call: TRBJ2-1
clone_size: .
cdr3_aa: CSVEDRGRVSYNEQFF
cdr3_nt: TGCAGCGTTGAAGATCGTGGCAGGGTTTCCTACAATGAGCAGTTCTTC

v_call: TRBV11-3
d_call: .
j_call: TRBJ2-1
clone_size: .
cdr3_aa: CASSLDSDEQFF
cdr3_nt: TGTGCCAGCAGCTTAGATTCGGATGAGCAGTTCTTC

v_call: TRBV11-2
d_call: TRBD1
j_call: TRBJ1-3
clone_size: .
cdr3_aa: CASSPAPGQGPLGNTIYF
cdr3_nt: TGTGCCAGCAGCCCGGCTCCGGGACAGGGACCATTGGGAAACACCATATATTTT

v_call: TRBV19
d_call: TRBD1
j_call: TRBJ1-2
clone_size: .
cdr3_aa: CASSATGLDGYTF
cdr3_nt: TGTGCCAGTAGTGCGACAGGGTTGGATGGCTACACCTTC

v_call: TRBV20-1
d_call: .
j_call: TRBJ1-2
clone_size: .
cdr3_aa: CTLGENYGYTF
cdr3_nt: TGCACCCTAGGCGAGAACTATGGCTACACCTTC

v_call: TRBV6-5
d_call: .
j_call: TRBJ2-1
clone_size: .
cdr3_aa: CASRIDRSRNEQFF
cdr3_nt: TGTGCCAGCAGGATCGACAGGAGCAGGAATGAGCAGTTCTTC

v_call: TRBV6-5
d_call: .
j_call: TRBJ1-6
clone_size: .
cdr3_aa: CASSYSQGLTNSPLHF
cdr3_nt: TGTGCCAGCAGTTACTCTCAGGGGCTAACCAATTCACCCCTCCACTTT

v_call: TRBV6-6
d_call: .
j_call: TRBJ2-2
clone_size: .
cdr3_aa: CASTTRPLSYTGELFF
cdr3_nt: TGTGCCAGCACCACCAGGCCCCTCAGTTACACCGGGGAGCTGTTTTTT

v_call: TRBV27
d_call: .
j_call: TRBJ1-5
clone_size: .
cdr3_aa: CASSFYSNQPQHF
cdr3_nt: TGTGCCAGCAGTTTCTATAGCAATCAGCCCCAGCATTTT

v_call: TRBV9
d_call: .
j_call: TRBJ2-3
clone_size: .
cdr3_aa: CASSVVGGTDTQYF
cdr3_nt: TGTGCCAGCAGCGTAGTTGGAGGGACAGATACGCAGTATTTT

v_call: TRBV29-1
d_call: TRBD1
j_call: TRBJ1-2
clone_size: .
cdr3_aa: CSVTQGARRSF
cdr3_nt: TGCAGCGTTACACAGGGGGCGCGGAGAAGCTTC

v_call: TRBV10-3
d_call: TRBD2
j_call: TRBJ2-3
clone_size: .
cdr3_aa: CASTSPAGGVADTQYF
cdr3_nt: TGTGCCAGCACCTCCCCTGCGGGGGGTGTCGCAGATACGCAGTATTTT

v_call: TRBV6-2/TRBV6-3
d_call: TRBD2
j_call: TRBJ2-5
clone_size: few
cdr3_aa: CASSILARQETQYF
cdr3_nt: TGTGCCAGCAGCATACTAGCGCGACAAGAGACCCAGTACTTC

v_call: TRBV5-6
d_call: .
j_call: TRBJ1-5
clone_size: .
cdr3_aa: CASSLDGNQPQHF
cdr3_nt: TGTGCCAGCAGCTTGGACGGGAACCAGCCCCAGCATTTT

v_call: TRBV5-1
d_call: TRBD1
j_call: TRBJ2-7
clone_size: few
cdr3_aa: CASSYYRGEQYF
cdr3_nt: TGCGCCAGCAGCTATTACAGGGGCGAGCAGTACTTC

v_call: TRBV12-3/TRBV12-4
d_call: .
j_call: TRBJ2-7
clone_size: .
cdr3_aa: CASSSIGGYEQYF
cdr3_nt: TGTGCCAGCAGTAGTATAGGGGGCTACGAGCAGTACTTC

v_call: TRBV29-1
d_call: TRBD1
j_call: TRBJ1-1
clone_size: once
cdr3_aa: CSVEDQGGAFGTEAFF
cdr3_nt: TGCAGCGTTGAAGATCAGGGGGGCGCTTTTGGAACTGAAGCTTTCTTT

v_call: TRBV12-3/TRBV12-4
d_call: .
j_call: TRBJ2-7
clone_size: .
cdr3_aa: CASSPTAIYEQYF
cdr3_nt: TGTGCCAGCAGTCCGACAGCGATCTACGAGCAGTACTTC

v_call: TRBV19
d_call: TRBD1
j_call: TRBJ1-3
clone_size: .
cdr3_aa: CASISTGRPGNTIYF
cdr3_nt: TGTGCCAGTATCTCGACAGGGCGACCTGGAAACACCATATATTTT

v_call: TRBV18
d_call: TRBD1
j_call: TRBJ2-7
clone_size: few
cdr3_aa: CASSPGQDEQYF
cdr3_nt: TGTGCCAGCTCACCGGGACAGGACGAGCAGTACTTC

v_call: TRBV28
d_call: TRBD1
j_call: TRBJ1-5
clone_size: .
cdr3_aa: CASSLDTTGGVQPQHF
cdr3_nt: TGTGCCAGCAGTCTAGATACGACAGGGGGCGTTCAGCCCCAGCATTTT

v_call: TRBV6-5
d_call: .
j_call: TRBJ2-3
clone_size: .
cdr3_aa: CASRQPGTTDTQYF
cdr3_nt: TGTGCCAGCAGACAACCTGGGACAACAGATACGCAGTATTTT

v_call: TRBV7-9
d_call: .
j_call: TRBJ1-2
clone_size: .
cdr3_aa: CASSTVSPGTF
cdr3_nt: TGTGCCAGCAGCACGGTCAGCCCAGGCACCTTC

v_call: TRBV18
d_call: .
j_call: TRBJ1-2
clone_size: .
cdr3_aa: CASSPTSGSYGYTF
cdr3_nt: TGTGCCAGCTCACCAACGTCAGGCTCCTATGGCTACACCTTC

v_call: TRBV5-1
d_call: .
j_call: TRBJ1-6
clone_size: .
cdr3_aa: CASSLETWSSYNSPLHF
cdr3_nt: TGCGCCAGCAGCTTGGAGACGTGGAGCTCCTATAATTCACCCCTCCACTTT

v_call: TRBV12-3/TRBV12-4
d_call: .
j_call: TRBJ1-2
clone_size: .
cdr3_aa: CASSFGQRYGYTF
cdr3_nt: TGTGCCAGCAGTTTTGGTCAGAGGTATGGCTACACCTTC

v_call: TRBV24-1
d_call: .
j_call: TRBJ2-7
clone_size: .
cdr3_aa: CATSDLPTGRPYEQYF
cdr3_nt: TGTGCCACCAGTGATTTGCCGACGGGAAGACCTTACGAGCAGTACTTC

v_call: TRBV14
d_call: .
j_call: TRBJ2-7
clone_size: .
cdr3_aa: CASSHGSGTYEQYF
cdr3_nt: TGTGCCAGCAGCCACGGGTCAGGGACCTACGAGCAGTACTTC

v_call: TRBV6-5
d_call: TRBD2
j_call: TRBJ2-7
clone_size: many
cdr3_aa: CASSYSGILYEQYF
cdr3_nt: TGTGCCAGCAGTTACAGCGGGATCTTGTACGAGCAGTACTTC

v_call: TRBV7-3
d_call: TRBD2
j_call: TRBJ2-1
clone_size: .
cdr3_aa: CASSLGLAANEQFF
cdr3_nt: TGTGCCAGCAGCCTAGGACTAGCGGCCAATGAGCAGTTCTTC

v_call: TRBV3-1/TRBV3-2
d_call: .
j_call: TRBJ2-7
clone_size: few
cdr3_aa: CASSQGPAGHYEQYF
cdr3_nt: TGTGCCAGCAGCCAAGGACCGGCAGGACACTACGAGCAGTACTTC